This T cell receptor (beta chain) was identified during a study of CD8+ T cells in alopecia areata. Overall study context: Treated patients took oral tofacitinib at 5 to 10 mg twice daily.

RNA, once extracted, was reverse transcribed into cDNA for use as the sequencing template. TCRdb keeps only in-frame clones here, not all; method: immunoSEQ multiplex PCR. The sample lists some 130,000 clones, almost 50% seen once, with around 19% in the top ten. With respect to this clone: The antigen remains undetermined.

Trimming cost V 7 bases and J 6 bases, with 17 bases left between them. Germline V lookup: CDR1 SQVTM, CDR2 ANQGSEA. This CDR3 has 13 residues. Study-wide results and limits: Affected lesional scalp, above all in alopecia totalis/universalis, was more clonal than normal scalp. Besides other cells, scalp samples also yield sequences of resident alphabeta T cells from normal skin.

The chain carries TRBV29-1 and TRBJ2-3; no reliable D call. This receptor was taken from a human donor with alopecia areata. The sample in question was CD8+ T cells sorted from blood, obtained at week 0. The CDR3 sequence is CSAIGVKRDTQYF. The DNA for the CDR3 is TGCAGCGCCATAGGAGTTAAGCGTGATACGCAGTATTTT.